Below, 27 T cell receptor beta chains from the same sample are listed, as sequenced in a study of T cells in Graves' hyperthyroidism and ophthalmopathy. TCR beta CDR3 regions were amplified from RNA. First-round RT-PCR of the TCR CDR3 relied on the HTBI primer set. MiXCR, applied by TCRdb to the multiplex PCR reads, yields one record per CDR3 protein. The data show more than 350,000 distinct CDR3 sequences, roughly 15% seen once. The specimen sequenced was blood. The receptors were sampled from a woman aged 60 to 75 with Graves' ophthalmopathy.

In its sample, this clonotype was seen many times. An end of the junction differs from the germline gene, which may be a read error. The chain recombines TRBV5-1 with TRBJ2-7; the D is unclear. The CDR3 is 13 residues long. The germline gives CDR1 SGHRS, CDR2 YFSETQ. The CDR3 coding sequence is TGCGCCAGCAGGTTGGAGCTCTCCTACGAGCAGTACTTC. Translated: CASRLELSYEQYF.

This clonotype occurred many times. V usage is TRBV20-1 and J usage is TRBJ2-7, with TRBD2 identical over 11 bases. In germline, CDR1 is DFQATT, CDR2 SNEGSKA (reference sequence). The length of the CDR3 is 15 residues. Unmatched junction bases numbered 5, after V lost 4 bases and J lost 0 bases. Here the CDR3 DNA reads TGCAGTGCTAAACCGACTAGCGGGGTCTCCTACGAGCAGTACTTC. Amino acids: CSAKPTSGVSYEQYF.

There are many counts of this clonotype. The chain joins TRBV12-5 to TRBJ2-7, with TRBD1 identical over 11 bases. This CDR3 region has 15 residues. Germline-derived CDR1 and CDR2 are LGHNT and FRNRAP. V trimming: 6 bases; J trimming: 1 base; junction bases outside the gene matches: 5. The CDR3 DNA reads TGTGCTAGTGGCCCCGGGACAGGGGGTTCCTACGAGCAGTACTTC. Protein sequence: CASGPGTGGSYEQYF.

There are many counts of this clonotype. V gene TRBV29-1 combines with J gene TRBJ2-1; 9 positions match TRBD2. The length of the CDR3 is 17 residues. CDR1 is SQVTM and CDR2 is ANQGSEA in the germline V gene. V was clipped by 7 bases and J by 0 bases; unmatched bases: 13. The CDR3 loop reads CSAGGRASADSYNEQFF. CDR3 nucleotides: TGCAGCGCTGGCGGGAGGGCTAGCGCCGACTCCTACAATGAGCAGTTCTTC.

The chain uses TRBV5-1 and TRBJ2-6, with TRBD1 as a possible D gene (6 bases). The CDR3 has 15 residues. V was trimmed by 4 bases and J by 1 base, leaving 9 bases between them. Germline loops: CDR1 SGHRS, CDR2 YFSETQ. CDR3 amino acids: CASSPDRSGANVLTF. Here the CDR3 DNA reads TGCGCCAGCAGCCCGGACAGATCTGGGGCCAACGTCCTGACTTTC.

This clonotype was seen a handful of times. The J gene is TRBJ1-2, the V gene TRBV4-2; a weak D match, TRBD1 (5 bases). The CDR3 extends over 13 amino acids. V lost 6 bases and J 2 bases, leaving 10 bases between the germline ends. Looked up from germline, CDR1 is LGHNA and CDR2 is YNFKEQ. The CDR3 DNA reads TGTGCCAGCAGTCGGGACGGAAACTATGGCTACACCTTC. This codes for CASSRDGNYGYTF.

In its sample, this clonotype was seen many times. The chain employs TRBV2 and TRBJ2-2; 10 bases match TRBD2. After removal of 8 bases from V and 3 bases from J, the junction contained 6 bases not matched to a gene. Looked up from germline, CDR1 is SNHLY and CDR2 is FYNNEI. This CDR3 contains 15 residues. CDR3: CASVRTSGYTGELFF. The CDR3 nucleotides are TGTGCCAGCGTTCGGACTAGCGGTTACACCGGGGAGCTGTTTTTT.

The sample holds many counts of this clonotype. The gene calls are TRBV29-1 and TRBJ2-3; D perhaps matches TRBD1 (6 bases). The CDR3 runs to 14 residues. From germline, CDR1 is SQVTM and CDR2 ANQGSEA. V dropped 4 bases and J dropped 8 bases, with 19 bases sitting between them. CDR3 amino acids: CSVVGDHQGGTQYF. CDR3 coding DNA: TGCAGCGTTGTCGGGGACCATCAAGGGGGTACGCAGTATTTT.

The chain combines TRBV11-1 with TRBJ2-7; D is possibly TRBD1 (6 bases). The CDR3 sequence is 15 residues long. V was pared by 5 bases and J by 2 bases, with 16 bases between. Germline V gives CDR1 SGHAT, CDR2 FQDESV (reference sequence). In DNA, the CDR3 is TGTGCCAGCAGCAACCGGGACATCGGCGCCTACGAGCAGTACTTC. Translating gives CASSNRDIGAYEQYF.

The V gene is TRBV20-1, the J gene TRBJ2-7, with no clear D. The CDR3 totals 14 residues. V lost 2 bases, J lost 1 base, and 12 bases lay in between. CDR1 and CDR2 from the germline V gene are DFQATT and SNEGSKA (reference sequence). The CDR3 region has the DNA TGCAGTGCTAGAAACAGCCTTTCTTCCTACGAGCAGTACTTC. Translated, it gives CSARNSLSSYEQYF.

For this clonotype: A much larger clone lies a single base off, so this may be a read error. The chain employs TRBV28 and TRBJ1-4; D gene ambiguous. Per the germline V gene, CDR1 is MDHEN and CDR2 is SYDVKM. The CDR3 contains 14 residues. CDR3 DNA sequence: TGTGCCAGCAGTTTTCTGGCAACTAATGGAAAACTGTTTTTT. This encodes CASSFLATNGKLFF.

In its sample, this clonotype was seen many times. The chain couples TRBV28 to TRBJ2-6, with D hard to call. CDR3 length equals 15 residues. Germline lookup yields CDR1 MDHEN and CDR2 SYDVKM. V was cut by 2 bases and J by 0 bases, with 5 bases left in between. This CDR3 reads CASSLQVSGANVLTF. CDR3 in DNA: TGTGCCAGCAGTTTACAGGTCTCTGGGGCCAACGTCCTGACTTTC.

The table lists this clonotype with a count of one. This chain links TRBV18 with TRBJ2-5; 9 nucleotides agree with TRBD2. The V gene's germline CDR1 is KGHSH and CDR2 LQKENI. This CDR3 region has 14 residues. The V gene end was trimmed by 4 bases and the J gene end by 13 bases; junction bases not matched to a gene: 13. CDR3 in amino acids: CASSRSSGAGRLYF. The CDR3 DNA reads as TGTGCCAGCTCACGTTCTAGCGGGGCCGGAAGGTTGTACTTC.

This clonotype appeared a few times. The rearrangement links TRBV5-1 to TRBJ2-7, with TRBD1 identical over 9 bases. The CDR3 has 14 residues. Germline trimming cut 4 bases from V and 6 bases from J; bases unmatched to any gene: 8. In germline, CDR1 is SGHRS, CDR2 YFSETQ. The CDR3 loop reads CASSPARQGGEQYF. CDR3 in DNA: TGCGCCAGCAGCCCCGCTCGACAGGGGGGCGAGCAGTACTTC.

This clonotype occurred a few times. The chain is built from TRBV5-6 and TRBJ2-1, with 14 bases matching TRBD2. V gave up 4 bases and J gave up 0 bases; unmatched junction bases: 12. CDR1 SGHDT and CDR2 YYEEEE come from the germline V gene. The CDR3 is 20 residues long. CDR3 loop: CASSPPGLAGGPSSYNEQFF. DNA of the CDR3: TGTGCCAGCAGCCCGCCAGGACTAGCGGGAGGTCCCAGCTCCTACAATGAGCAGTTCTTC.

This clonotype was detected ten times or more. The chain couples TRBV4-1 to TRBJ2-1, with 8 nucleotides matching TRBD2. CDR1 MGHRA and CDR2 YSYEKL come from the germline V gene. The ends lost 5 bases at V and 8 bases at J; junction bases unmatched: 8. This CDR3 region has 14 residues. The CDR3 DNA follows: TGCGCCAGCAGCGCTAGCGGGTTTTTGGATGAGCAGTTCTTC. Amino acids: CASSASGFLDEQFF.

The rearrangement uses TRBV6-1 and TRBJ1-1; D unresolved. This CDR3 comprises 12 residues. Trimming pared 7 bases from V and 0 bases from J, leaving 6 bases between. Germline V gene lookup returns CDR1 MNHNS and CDR2 SASEGT. CDR3 loop: CASIGVNTEAFF. The DNA of the CDR3 is TGTGCCAGCATCGGGGTGAACACTGAAGCTTTCTTT.

Only a few counts were recorded for this clonotype. This chain joins TRBV20-1 and TRBJ2-7, with D tentatively TRBD2 (6 bases). Germline loops: CDR1 DFQATT, CDR2 SNEGSKA (reference sequence). Trimming took 1 base from V and 0 from J, leaving 25 bases between them. The CDR3 is made up of 19 amino acids. The CDR3 DNA reads as TGCAGTGCTAGAGCCCCCGAAGGGCGGGGTGGCGTAAGCTCCTACGAGCAGTACTTC. It translates to CSARAPEGRGGVSSYEQYF.

The chain has TRBV11-2 and TRBJ2-7, with TRBD2 matching 11 bases. The CDR3 has 15 amino acids. Germline trimming cut 5 bases from V and 4 bases from J; bases unmatched to any gene: 7. Germline V lookup: CDR1 SGHAT, CDR2 FQNNGV. Here the CDR3 reads CASSRLAGNVYEQYF. The CDR3 nucleotides read TGTGCCAGCAGCAGACTAGCGGGAAACGTTTACGAGCAGTACTTC.

In this sample, this clonotype turned up many times. This chain joins TRBV28 and TRBJ1-1; D call uncertain. Germline V gives CDR1 MDHEN, CDR2 SYDVKM. V gave up 6 bases and J gave up 1 base, with 6 bases separating them. The CDR3 is 12 residues long. The CDR3 coding sequence is TGTGCCAGCAGGTTCAGGAACACTGAAGCTTTCTTT. Amino acids: CASRFRNTEAFF.

In its sample, this clonotype was seen many times. V is TRBV28 and J is TRBJ2-5; 13 nucleotides agree with TRBD2. The CDR3 consists of 17 residues. V trimming: 1 base; J trimming: 5 bases; junction bases outside the gene matches: 7. Germline-derived CDR1 and CDR2 are MDHEN and SYDVKM. The CDR3 reads CASSLLLAGGPWETQYF. Here the CDR3 DNA reads TGTGCCAGCAGTTTATTACTAGCGGGAGGGCCTTGGGAGACCCAGTACTTC.

This clonotype appeared many times. This chain links TRBV24-1 with TRBJ2-3; tentative D call: TRBD2 (5 bases). Germline loops: CDR1 KGHDR, CDR2 SFDVKD. The CDR3 runs to 16 residues. Between the trimmed V and J ends, which lost 2 bases and 2 bases, there was a span of 13 bases. This CDR3 reads CATSDYGGTLTDTQYF. The CDR3 DNA follows: TGTGCCACCAGTGATTATGGAGGTACGCTCACAGATACGCAGTATTTT.

J is TRBJ2-7 and V is TRBV5-1, with 7 bases fitting TRBD2. The CDR3 is made up of 14 amino acids. V shed 6 bases and J 6 bases; nucleotides not matched to a gene: 12. Germline loops: CDR1 SGHRS, CDR2 YFSETQ. The CDR3 protein is CASNPDGGSGEQYF. DNA for the CDR3: TGCGCCAGCAACCCAGACGGGGGGAGCGGCGAGCAGTACTTC. The full variable domain, with the rest looked up from reference TRBV5-1 and TRBJ2-7, is KAGVTQTPRYLIKTRGQQVTLSCSPISGHRSVSWYQQTPGQGLQFLFEYFSETQRNKGNFPGRFSGRQFSNSRSEMNVSTLELGDSALYLCASNPDGGSGEQYFGPGTRLTVT.

This clonotype was counted ten times or more. V and J are TRBV6-1 and TRBJ1-5; D is perhaps TRBD1 (5 bases). Germline assignment: CDR1 MNHNS and CDR2 SASEGT. V was shortened by 11 bases and J by 0 bases, with 11 bases between the two germline ends. This CDR3 spans 13 amino acids. CDR3: CAGARDSNQPQHF. As DNA, the CDR3 is TGTGCCGGGGCTCGAGATAGCAATCAGCCCCAGCATTTT.

This clonotype has just a few counts. V and J are TRBV12-3 or TRBV12-4 and TRBJ1-2, with 7 bases identical to TRBD1. This CDR3 region has 13 residues. With V trimmed by 5 bases and J by 3 bases, 3 bases remained unmatched. CDR3 in DNA: TGTGCCAGCAGTGCAGGGGGAGACTATGGCTACACCTTC. Its translation: CASSAGGDYGYTF.

Note on this clonotype: Since a much larger clone is just one base distant, this may be a read error. This chain joins TRBV10-1 and TRBJ2-1; 8 bases are a match to TRBD2. The CDR3 consists of 18 residues. Germline V lookup: CDR1 WNHNN, CDR2 SYGVQD (reference sequence). Losses at the gene ends were 2 bases for V and 5 bases for J; bases not matched to a gene: 14. CDR3 sequence: CASSEGAGGRYPNNEQFF. In DNA form, the CDR3 reads TGCGCCAGCAGTGAGGGGGCTGGCGGGAGGTACCCAAACAATGAGCAGTTCTTC.

Comments on this clonotype: An end of the junction differs from the germline gene, which may be a read error. This sequence joins TRBV12-5 and TRBJ1-1; TRBD1 might be the D (5 bases). The CDR3 sequence is 16 residues long. The germline V gene encodes CDR1 LGHNT and CDR2 FRNRAP. The CDR3 nucleotides read TGTGCTGGTGGGCACCGGGTGAGGGGTGTTGGGACTGAAGCTTTCTTT. As protein: CAGGHRVRGVGTEAFF.